The clone carrying this TCR beta chain was seen more than once but under ten times. The data stem from a study of blood T cells in healthy people across ages. V lost 6 bases to trimming and J lost 6 bases; unmatched junction nucleotides: 7. The CDR3 is made up of 14 amino acids. Sample-barcoded 5' priming and a J-beta primer mix drove a second PCR of about 6 to 12 cycles. TCRdb passed the 5' RACE reads through MiXCR, listing each CDR3 protein once. Here the sample spans roughly 1.7 million distinct CDR3 sequences, around 36% being singletons. Total RNA was extracted at no less than 6 micrograms per sample.

The sample comprised blood. This TCR came from a woman in her twenties or thirties in good health. V is TRBV12-3 or TRBV12-4 and J is TRBJ1-1; 10 bases align to TRBD1. DNA of the CDR3: TGTGCCAGCAGGGGGACAGGGGAACGCGCTGAAGCTTTCTTT. Protein sequence: CASRGTGERAEAFF.